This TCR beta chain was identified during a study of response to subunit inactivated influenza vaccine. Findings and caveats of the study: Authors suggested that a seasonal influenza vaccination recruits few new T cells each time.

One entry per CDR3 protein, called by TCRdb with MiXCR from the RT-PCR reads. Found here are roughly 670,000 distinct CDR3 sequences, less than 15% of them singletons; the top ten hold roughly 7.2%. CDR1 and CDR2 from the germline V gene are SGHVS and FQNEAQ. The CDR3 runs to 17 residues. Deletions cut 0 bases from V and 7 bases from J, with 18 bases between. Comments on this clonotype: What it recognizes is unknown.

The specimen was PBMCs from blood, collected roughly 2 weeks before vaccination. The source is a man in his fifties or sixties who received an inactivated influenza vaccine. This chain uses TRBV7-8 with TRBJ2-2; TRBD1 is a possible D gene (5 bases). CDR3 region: CASSLAPGQGVSGELFF. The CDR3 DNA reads TGTGCCAGCAGCTTAGCCCCAGGGCAAGGGGTGAGCGGGGAGCTGTTTTTT.